These 31 T cell receptor gamma chains were sequenced from one sample in a study of γδ T cells in repeated Plasmodium falciparum infection. TCRdb re-identified clones in the multiplex PCR reads via CATT. The sample includes around 27,000 gamma-chain clones, more than 1.4% of them seen just once. Bulk repertoires came from Vgamma9/Vdelta2+ or Vdelta2-negative gammadelta T cells flow-sorted from PBMC. The sequenced sample consisted of gamma-delta T cells from blood. These receptors originate from a pool of human donors (malaria-infected and uninfected, not separated).

About this clone: For this DNA, TCRdb reports the protein of a much larger clone, which diverges at residue 16, most likely from a read error; the protein presented here is translated directly from the DNA. This CDR3 reads CALWQVSRQELGKKIMVF. The CDR3 bases are TGTGCCTTGTGGCAGGTGAGCCGGCAAGAGTTGGGCAAAAAAATCATGGTATTT. V gene TRGV9 was called; the J gene was not. Germline V gives CDR1 GITISATS, CDR2 ISYDGTV (reference sequence). The CDR3 extends over 18 amino acids.

On this clone: It is unclear where the CDR3 begins or ends on the DNA, so no DNA is shown, and the CDR3 is as TCRdb lists it. No J gene was named, though the V gene is TRGV9. The germline CDR1 and CDR2 sequences are GITISATS and ISYDGTV (reference sequence). The CDR3 is 32 residues long, ends included. The CDR3: CALWRWGIIIRNSLAVEQHLLSQVSIGRIQHF.

Comments on this clone: This DNA's translation differs at residue 4 from TCRdb's protein, which comes from a much larger clone; a read error is likely, and the protein shown is translated from the DNA. The sample contains more than one DNA sequence encoding this CDR3. The chain employs TRGV9 and TRGJP1. Matching the DNA to germline supplied the J gene, which TCRdb does not give. Germline V CDR1 and CDR2: GITISATS, ISYDGTV (reference sequence). The CDR3 runs to 13 residues. The CDR3 coding sequence is TGTGCCTTGCGGGATTCAACCGGTTGGTTCAAGATATTT. Translating it yields CALRDSTGWFKIF.

Many counts were recorded for this clone. The TCRdb protein comes from a much larger clone and disagrees with this DNA's translation at residue 7, likely due to a read error; the protein given here is derived from the DNA. The J gene is TRGJP1, the V gene TRGV9. The J gene was not available in TCRdb and was assigned here by matching the DNA to germline segments. CDR3 length: 14 residues. Germline V gene sequence: CDR1 GITISATS, CDR2 ISYDGTV (reference sequence). The trim removed 1 base at V and 8 bases at J, leaving 7 bases unmatched. The CDR3 coding sequence is TGTGCCTTGTGGGAGGTTTGGGGGGGTTGGTTCAAGATATTT. Encoded protein: CALWEVWGGWFKIF.

This clone was seen at least ten times. The protein in TCRdb stems from a much larger clone and differs at residue 5 from this DNA's translation, likely a read error; here the protein is translated from the DNA. The genes are TRGV3 and TRGJ1 or TRGJ2. Germline trimming cut 6 bases from V and 0 bases from J; bases unmatched to any gene: 11. Germline lookup yields CDR1 VTNTFY and CDR2 YDVSTARD (reference sequence). The CDR3 has 15 amino acids. CDR3 DNA: TGTGCCACCTGGAACCCCAATTCGAATTATTATAAGAAACTCTTT. Amino acids: CATWNPNSNYYKKLF.

At least ten counts were recorded for this clone. TCRdb assigns this DNA the protein of a much larger clone, which departs from its translation at residue 11; this likely reflects a read error, and the protein shown comes from translating the DNA. There is no J gene call, but TRGV9 is given as the V gene. The CDR3 consists of 13 residues. Germline values: CDR1 GITISATS, CDR2 ISYDGTV (reference sequence). The CDR3 is CALWEVQGRKRLF. The CDR3 nucleotides read TGTGCCTTGTGGGAGGTGCAAGGGCGAAAGAGACTCTTT.

This clone appeared a few times. A far larger clone is only one base removed, so a read error is likely. The same CDR3 can be traced to other DNA sequences in this sample. The gene calls are TRGV4 and TRGJP1. Germline matching of the DNA provided the J gene here, since TCRdb leaves it blank. Per germline, CDR1 EGSTGY and CDR2 YDSYTSSV. The CDR3 is made up of 13 amino acids. This CDR3 reads CATWDGAGWFKIF. CDR3 bases: TGTGCCACCTGGGATGGGGCTGGCTGGTTCAAGATATTT.

This clone was counted many times. The translation of this DNA and the TCRdb protein of a much larger clone differ at residue 6, probably owing to a read error; the protein shown here is translated from the DNA. This chain joins TRGV9 and TRGJP1. This CDR3 is 15 amino acids long. Germline V CDR1 and CDR2: GITISATS, ISYDGTV (reference sequence). Trimming at V came to 2 bases and at J to 0 bases, leaving 3 bases not matched to a gene. Written as DNA, the CDR3 is TGTGCCTTGTGGGAGGAATATACCACTGGTTGGTTCAAGATATTT. It translates to CALWEEYTTGWFKIF.

This clone was recorded at least ten times. The TCRdb protein comes from a much larger clone and disagrees with this DNA's translation at residue 3, likely due to a read error; the protein given here is derived from the DNA. This sequence joins TRGV9 and TRGJ1 or TRGJ2. TCRdb offers no J gene call, so here the DNA was matched to germline to obtain one. Germline-derived CDR1 and CDR2 are GITISATS and ISYDGTV (reference sequence). The CDR3 extends over 12 amino acids. After removal of 11 bases from V and 1 base from J, the junction contained 8 bases not matched to a gene. As DNA, the CDR3 is TGTGCCTCGGCACCCAATTATTATAAGAAACTCTTT. Amino acid sequence: CASAPNYYKKLF.

Remarks on this clone: This DNA's translation and the protein TCRdb lists, from a much larger clone, do not match at residue 11, likely due to a read error; the protein shown is translated from the DNA. The V gene call reads TRGV4; no J gene was called. This CDR3 comprises 13 residues. Germline-derived CDR1 and CDR2 are EGSTGY and YDSYTSSV. As DNA, the CDR3 is TGTGCCACCTGGGATTTAGGATTTTATAAGGAACTCTTT. Amino acid sequence: CATWDLGFYKELF.

This clone was seen a handful of times. A far larger clone is one nucleotide away, so this likely arose from a read error. In the same sample, other DNA sequences code for this CDR3. The V and J genes are TRGV9 and TRGJP. TCRdb gives no J gene; it was assigned here by matching the DNA to germline. Germline CDR1 GITISATS, CDR2 ISYDGTV (reference sequence). This CDR3 comprises 17 residues. The CDR3 nucleotides are TGTGCCTTGTGGGAGACTCTTATTGAGTTGGGCAAAAAGATCAAGGTATTT. Its translation is CALWETLIELGKKIKVF.

This clone came up a few times. The protein in TCRdb stems from a much larger clone and differs at residue 11 from this DNA's translation, likely a read error; here the protein is translated from the DNA. The chain uses TRGV9 and TRGJ1 or TRGJ2. Here the J gene came from matching the DNA to germline, since TCRdb omits it. The CDR3 sequence is 14 residues long. Germline-derived CDR1 and CDR2 are GITISATS and ISYDGTV (reference sequence). The CDR3 spells CALWEGLNYYEKLF. In DNA, the CDR3 is TGTGCCTTGTGGGAGGGACTAAATTATTATGAGAAACTCTTT.

In regard to this clone: A single base is all that separates this from a far larger clone, so a read error is likely. The J gene is TRGJ1 or TRGJ2, the V gene TRGV9. The CDR3 is made up of 14 amino acids. CDR1 is GITISATS and CDR2 is ISYDGTV in the germline V gene (reference sequence). For the CDR3, the DNA is TGTGCCCTGTGGGAGGTGTGGATTTATTATAAGAAACTCTTT. This codes for CALWEVWIYYKKLF.

Remarks on this clone: The TCRdb record carries a much larger clone's protein, which differs from this DNA's translation at residue 3; a read error is the likely cause, and the protein listed here is the DNA translation. The V call is TRGV2, the J call TRGJ1 or TRGJ2. Germline CDR1 and CDR2: EGSNGY and YDSYNSKV. The CDR3 totals 14 residues. CDR3 in DNA: TGTGCCTCCTGGGACGGGCCTCAACATCGGGAGAAACTCTTT. Encoded protein: CASWDGPQHREKLF.

This clone was seen a handful of times. TCRdb attributes to this sequence the protein of a much larger clone, which differs from the DNA translation at residue 8; a read error is likely, and the protein displayed is translated from the DNA. The chain links TRGV8 to TRGJ1 or TRGJ2. The J gene is absent in TCRdb and was assigned here via DNA matching to germline. V dropped 3 bases and J dropped 5; count of bases not matched to a gene: 7. Per germline, CDR1 VENAVY and CDR2 YDSYNSRV. This CDR3 contains 13 residues. The CDR3 here is CATWDPPHYKKLF. DNA for the CDR3: TGTGCCACCTGGGATCCTCCTCATTATAAGAAACTCTTT.

Concerning this clone itself: The protein TCRdb gives is from a much larger clone and does not agree with this DNA's translation at residue 10, likely a read error; the protein shown here comes from the DNA. The chain uses TRGV9 and TRGJ1 or TRGJ2. The J gene, absent from TCRdb, was called here by matching the DNA to germline. The CDR3 extends over 14 amino acids. CDR1 and CDR2 from the germline V gene are GITISATS and ISYDGTV (reference sequence). The CDR3 nucleotides are TGTGCCTTGTGGGAGTCCCCAACTTATCATAAGAAACTCTTT. Its protein product is CALWESPTYHKKLF.

This clone was seen a few times. A far larger clone differs by one base, so this is likely a read error. V is TRGV3 and J is TRGJ1 or TRGJ2. Germline matching of the DNA provided the J gene here, since TCRdb leaves it blank. This CDR3 spans 11 amino acids. CDR1 and CDR2 (germline): VTNTFY, YDVSTARD (reference sequence). CDR3: CATWDRLRKLF. In nucleotides, the CDR3 is TGTGCTACCTGGGACAGGCTTCGGAAACTCTTT.

This clone was seen more than once but under ten times. The protein in TCRdb stems from a much larger clone and differs at residue 5 from this DNA's translation, likely a read error; here the protein is translated from the DNA. The chain recombines TRGV9 with TRGJ1 or TRGJ2. TCRdb records no J gene; here it was assigned by comparing the DNA to germline. Per germline, CDR1 GITISATS and CDR2 ISYDGTV (reference sequence). Germline trimming cut 5 bases from V and 7 bases from J; bases unmatched to any gene: 11. CDR3 length equals 13 residues. The CDR3 here is CALWVSPWYKKLF. In DNA form, the CDR3 reads TGTGCCTTGTGGGTCTCCCCGTGGTATAAGAAACTCTTT.

This clone was seen a handful of times. The protein held in TCRdb is that of a much larger clone and does not match this DNA's translation at residue 5, likely because of a read error; the protein shown is translated from the DNA. This chain joins TRGV2 and TRGJ1 or TRGJ2. TCRdb carries no J gene annotation; the J gene was assigned here by matching the DNA with germline. CDR1 is EGSNGY, CDR2 YDSYNSKV, per germline. This CDR3 has 14 amino acids. J was trimmed by 0 bases and V by 5 bases; bases with no gene match: 7. The CDR3 nucleotides read TGTGCCACCTGGGTCGTAGAGAATTATTATAAGAAACTCTTT. Translating it yields CATWVVENYYKKLF.

This clone occurred many times. The TCRdb record carries a much larger clone's protein, which differs from this DNA's translation at residue 10; a read error is the likely cause, and the protein listed here is the DNA translation. V usage is TRGV5 and J usage is TRGJ1 or TRGJ2. No J segment appears in TCRdb, so it was assigned here by matching the sequence to germline. CDR3 length: 13 amino acids. Germline assignment: CDR1 VINAFY and CDR2 YDVSNSKD. This CDR3 is CATWDRPHYMKLF. CDR3 nucleotides: TGTGCCACCTGGGACAGGCCGCATTATATGAAACTCTTT.

For this clone: TCRdb's protein, taken from a much larger clone, differs from this DNA's translation at residue 10, likely owing to a read error; the protein displayed comes from the DNA. The V and J genes are TRGV9 and TRGJ1 or TRGJ2. Since TCRdb gives no J gene, matching the DNA to germline was used here to assign it. Germline CDR1 reads GITISATS; CDR2 reads ISYDGTV (reference sequence). This CDR3 contains 13 residues. The CDR3 is CALWGTLYYRKLF. Written as DNA, the CDR3 is TGTGCCTTGTGGGGAACTCTTTATTATAGGAAACTCTTT.

This clone was recorded many times. For this DNA, TCRdb reports the protein of a much larger clone, which diverges at residue 11, most likely from a read error; the protein presented here is translated directly from the DNA. The chain is built from TRGV9 and TRGJP1. CDR3 length: 15 amino acids. Germline V gene sequence: CDR1 GITISATS, CDR2 ISYDGTV (reference sequence). CDR3 sequence reads: CALWEAYTTGRFKIF. The CDR3 nucleotides read TGTGCCTTGTGGGAGGCCTATACCACTGGTCGGTTCAAGATATTT.

Of note for this clone: The TCRdb record carries a much larger clone's protein, which differs from this DNA's translation at residue 7; a read error is the likely cause, and the protein listed here is the DNA translation. V is TRGV9 and J is TRGJP1. The J gene is not listed in TCRdb, so it was assigned here from a DNA match to germline. In germline, CDR1 is GITISATS, CDR2 ISYDGTV (reference sequence). The CDR3 sequence is 13 residues long. V was clipped by 2 bases and J by 10 bases; unmatched bases: 7. The CDR3 DNA sequence: TGTGCCTTGTGGGAGGCCCCCGATTGGTTCAAGATATTT. Its translation is CALWEAPDWFKIF.

This clone was detected ten times or more. The chain couples TRGV4 to TRGJ1 or TRGJ2. The trim removed 3 bases at V and 1 base at J, leaving 6 bases unmatched. The CDR3 totals 14 residues. Germline-derived CDR1 and CDR2 are EGSTGY and YDSYTSSV. The CDR3 protein is CATWDSLNYYKKLF. CDR3 nucleotides: TGTGCCACCTGGGATTCCCTCAATTATTATAAGAAACTCTTT.

Regarding this clone: Sequence at one end of the junction differs from germline and may be a read error. CDR3 amino acids: CAIWDRFLRGKLF. CDR3 DNA: TGTGCCATCTGGGACAGGTTTCTCCGGGGGAAACTCTTT. V gene TRGV3 combines with J gene TRGJ1 or TRGJ2. Here the J gene came from matching the DNA to germline, since TCRdb omits it. The CDR3 runs to 13 residues. Germline loops: CDR1 VTNTFY, CDR2 YDVSTARD (reference sequence).

This clone showed up just a few times. TCRdb records a much larger clone's protein for this DNA, with a difference at residue 4 that likely arises from a read error; the protein given is the translation of the DNA. This same CDR3 is encoded by further DNA sequences in the sample. The chain combines TRGV9 with TRGJ1 or TRGJ2. TCRdb records no J gene; here it was assigned by comparing the DNA to germline. This CDR3 has 13 amino acids. CDR1 GITISATS and CDR2 ISYDGTV come from the germline V gene (reference sequence). CDR3 DNA sequence: TGTGCCTTGAGGGAGGTACCGAAATATAAGAAACTCTTT. This encodes CALREVPKYKKLF.

This clone was seen ten or more times. This DNA's translation differs at residue 13 from TCRdb's protein, which comes from a much larger clone; a read error is likely, and the protein shown is translated from the DNA. This rearrangement joins TRGV9 to TRGJP. As TCRdb names no J gene, one was assigned here on the basis of a DNA match to germline. The CDR3 contains 18 residues. Germline CDR1 GITISATS, CDR2 ISYDGTV (reference sequence). The CDR3: CALWEVLEQELGRKIKVF. The CDR3 bases are TGTGCCTTGTGGGAGGTGCTCGAGCAAGAGTTGGGCAGAAAAATCAAGGTATTT.

At least ten counts were recorded for this clone. CDR3 sequence (DNA): TGTGCCTTTACCTATTATAAGAAACTCTTT. This translates into CAFTYYKKLF. The V gene is TRGV9, the J gene TRGJ1 or TRGJ2. The J gene, left out of TCRdb, was set here by checking the DNA against germline. The germline V gene encodes CDR1 GITISATS and CDR2 ISYDGTV (reference sequence). V dropped 10 bases and J dropped 4; count of bases not matched to a gene: 4. The CDR3 spans 10 residues.

This clone was observed at least ten times. The gene calls are TRGV3 and TRGJ1 or TRGJ2. The CDR3 extends over 14 amino acids. The germline gives CDR1 VTNTFY, CDR2 YDVSTARD (reference sequence). J lost 7 bases, V lost 0 bases, and 9 bases had no gene match. As DNA, the CDR3 is TGTGCCACCTGGGACAGGCTCCGGAGGTATAAGAAACTCTTT. Its translation is CATWDRLRRYKKLF.

There are many counts of this clone. The chain links TRGV3 to TRGJ1 or TRGJ2. Germline loops: CDR1 VTNTFY, CDR2 YDVSTARD (reference sequence). The CDR3 is 11 amino acids. The V and J ends lost 2 bases and 8 bases, in that order; junction bases with no gene match: 3. The CDR3 region has the DNA TGTGCCACCTGGGACAAGCATAAGAAACTCTTT. It encodes CATWDKHKKLF.

This clone was detected many times. The protein held in TCRdb is that of a much larger clone and does not match this DNA's translation at residue 5, likely because of a read error; the protein shown is translated from the DNA. V gene TRGV9 combines with J gene TRGJ1 or TRGJ2. TCRdb lists no J gene, so it was determined here by aligning the DNA to germline. In germline, CDR1 is GITISATS, CDR2 ISYDGTV (reference sequence). The CDR3 covers 13 residues. The CDR3 coding sequence is TGTGCCTTGTGGGGGGTGGGATATTATAAGAAACTCTTT. It codes for CALWGVGYYKKLF.